The 14 T cell receptor beta chains listed next were all sequenced from one sample in a study of T cell clonotyping in hematopoietic cell transplantation. Using immunoSEQ multiplex PCR, the repertoire was profiled, and TCRdb retains in-frame clones only, with some absent. This table has several thousand clones, 85% to 90% appearing once. The input for sequencing was PBMCs, taken 180 days after allogeneic stem cell transplant. The receptors come from a human patient who had an allogeneic stem cell transplant, so the T cells may come from the graft donor. The donor label of this sample is uncertain. Some clones in this sample may be carry-over from other donors' samples.

The rearrangement links TRBV9 to TRBJ1-2, with D unresolved. Germline-derived CDR1 and CDR2 are SGDLS and YYNGEE. CDR3 length: 15 residues. V lost 3 bases to trimming and J lost 4 bases, with 16 bases between them. The CDR3 is CASSAISGELYGYTF. CDR3 DNA sequence: TGTGCCAGCAGCGCAATCTCCGGGGAACTCTATGGCTACACCTTC.

The V and J genes are TRBV5-1 and TRBJ2-3, with D perhaps given as TRBD1 or TRBD2 (5 bases each). The CDR3 has 15 amino acids. Germline CDR1 SGHRS, CDR2 YFSETQ. Trimming shortened V by 0 bases and J by 0 bases, and 8 bases separated the two germline ends. For the CDR3, the DNA is TGCGCCAGCAGCTTGGCCGGGACGAGCACAGATACGCAGTATTTT. Translation: CASSLAGTSTDTQYF.

The rearrangement links TRBV11-2 to TRBJ2-7; D might be TRBD2 (6 bases). Germline V CDR1 and CDR2: SGHAT, FQNNGV. V lost 0 bases to trimming and J lost 3 bases, with 12 bases between them. The CDR3 loop spans 15 amino acids. CDR3 sequence: CASSLDPSASYEQYF. The CDR3 nucleotides read TGTGCCAGCAGCTTAGATCCTAGCGCCAGCTACGAGCAGTACTTC.

The chain has TRBV29-1 and TRBJ2-1; possibly TRBD1 for D (5 bases). The CDR3 extends over 14 amino acids. Between the trimmed V and J ends, which lost 4 bases and 6 bases, there was a span of 16 bases. From germline, CDR1 is SQVTM and CDR2 ANQGSEA. CDR3 DNA: TGCAGCGTTGGGGGCAGGGTCACCGCCAATGAGCAGTTCTTC. It yields the protein CSVGGRVTANEQFF.

This clone was found a few times. The chain is built from TRBV5-8 and TRBJ2-2; D may be TRBD1 (6 bases). This CDR3 contains 16 residues. V was cut by 0 bases and J by 6 bases, with 15 bases left in between. CDR1 and CDR2 (germline): SGHTS, YDEGEE. The CDR3 spells CASSLVLGAGAGELFF. CDR3 sequence (DNA): TGTGCCAGCAGCTTGGTCTTGGGGGCCGGTGCCGGGGAGCTGTTTTTT.

V is TRBV7-3 and J is TRBJ2-2; D is perhaps TRBD2 (6 bases). The CDR3 covers 14 residues. CDR1 is SGHTA and CDR2 is FQGTGA in the germline V gene. With 6 bases removed from V and 1 base from J, the gap between germline ends came to 9 bases. CDR3 sequence: CASSREQNTGELFF. The CDR3 nucleotides are TGTGCCAGCAGTCGGGAGCAGAACACCGGGGAGCTGTTTTTT.

This clone was picked up one time. The rearrangement joins TRBV7-2 to TRBJ2-3; the D gene is possibly TRBD2 (6 bases). Germline assignment: CDR1 SGHTA and CDR2 FQGNSA. The germline V and J ends were trimmed by 1 base and 4 bases, with 9 bases remaining between them. This CDR3 is built from 14 residues. The CDR3 DNA is TGTGCCAGCAGCTTAGTGGGGGGTTCAGATACGCAGTATTTT. This gives the protein CASSLVGGSDTQYF.

The chain uses TRBV6-4 and TRBJ1-2, with a possible D match to TRBD1 (5 bases). The length of the CDR3 is 14 residues. Between the trimmed V and J ends, which lost 3 bases and 7 bases, there was a span of 15 bases. From germline, CDR1 is MRHNA and CDR2 SNTAGT. The CDR3 sequence: CASSDNTGGSGYTF. The DNA of the CDR3 is TGTGCCAGCAGTGATAATACAGGAGGAAGTGGCTACACCTTC.

This chain uses TRBV7-8 with TRBJ2-2, with D perhaps TRBD1 or TRBD2 (6 bases each). Looked up from germline, CDR1 is SGHVS and CDR2 is FQNEAQ. Trimming took 9 bases from V and 5 from J, leaving 13 bases between them. There are 13 residues in the CDR3. The DNA for the CDR3 is TGTGCCAGTTGGCTAGGGGGGACCGGGGAGCTGTTTTTT. Amino acids: CASWLGGTGELFF.

This chain uses TRBV5-6 with TRBJ1-4; possible D gene TRBD1, 6 bases. V lost 9 bases and J lost 7, with 25 bases in between. The CDR3 loop spans 16 amino acids. CDR1 and CDR2 from the germline V gene are SGHDT and YYEEEE. Here the CDR3 reads CATHRAGFLVGEKLFF. The CDR3, as DNA: TGTGCCACCCACAGGGCGGGGTTTTTAGTGGGTGAAAAACTGTTTTTT.

This clone has only one observation. The V call is TRBV5-1, the J call TRBJ1-2; 10 bases align to TRBD1. This CDR3 spans 14 amino acids. The V segment lost 6 bases and the J segment 6 bases; nucleotides outside the gene matches: 8. Germline lookup yields CDR1 SGHRS and CDR2 YFSETQ. CDR3 DNA sequence: TGCGCCAGCAAAAGGGGGACAGGGGCGGATGGCTACACCTTC. Translating it yields CASKRGTGADGYTF.

In DNA form, the CDR3 reads TGTGCCAGCAGTTACAGGGAGGGGTATTACGAGCAGTACTTC. The encoded protein is CASSYREGYYEQYF. The chain couples TRBV6-5 to TRBJ2-7; 7 positions match TRBD2. The CDR3 runs to 14 residues. The junction had 5 bases not matched to a gene; V was cut back by 2 bases and J by 4 bases. Germline lookup yields CDR1 MNHEY and CDR2 SVGAGI.

The rearrangement joins TRBV2 to TRBJ2-7; D possibly corresponds to TRBD1 (6 bases). V lost 7 bases to trimming and J lost 0 bases, with 13 bases between them. This CDR3 is built from 14 residues. Germline CDR1 and CDR2: SNHLY and FYNNEI. CDR3 coding DNA: TGTGCCAGCACGAAGGGGGTCCTCTCCTACGAGCAGTACTTC. As protein: CASTKGVLSYEQYF. The full variable domain, rest sourced from reference TRBV2 and TRBJ2-7, is EPEVTQTPSHQVTQMGQEVILRCVPISNHLYFYWYRQILGQKVEFLVSFYNNEISEKSEIFDDQFSVERPDGSNFTLKIRSTKLEDSAMYFCASTKGVLSYEQYFGPGTRLTVT.

The chain links TRBV6-1 to TRBJ1-2, with a tentative D call TRBD1 (6 bases). With 2 bases removed from V and 5 bases from J, the gap between germline ends came to 24 bases. The CDR3 sequence is 18 residues long. Germline CDR1 MNHNS, CDR2 SASEGT. The DNA for the CDR3 is TGTGCCAGCAGTGAAAAGCCGGGATCCCAGTGGGGGGCTTATGGCTACACCTTC. Protein product: CASSEKPGSQWGAYGYTF.